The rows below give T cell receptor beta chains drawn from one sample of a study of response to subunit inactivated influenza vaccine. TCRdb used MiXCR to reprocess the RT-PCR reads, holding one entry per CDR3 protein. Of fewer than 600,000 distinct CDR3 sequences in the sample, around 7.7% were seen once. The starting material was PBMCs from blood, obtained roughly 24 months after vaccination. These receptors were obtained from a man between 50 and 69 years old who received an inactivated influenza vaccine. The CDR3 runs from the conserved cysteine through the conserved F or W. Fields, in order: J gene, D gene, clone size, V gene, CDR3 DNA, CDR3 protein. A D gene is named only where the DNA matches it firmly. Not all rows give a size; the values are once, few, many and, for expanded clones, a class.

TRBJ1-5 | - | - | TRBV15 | TGTGCCACCAGCACAGGGCGCAATCAGCCCCAGCATTTT | CATSTGRNQPQHF
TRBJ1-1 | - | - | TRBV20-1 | TGCAGTGCTAGTCCTTGGCAGGTTCAGAACACTGAAGCTTTCTTT | CSASPWQVQNTEAFF
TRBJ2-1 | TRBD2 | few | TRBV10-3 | TGTGCCATCAGTGAGGGCGGGGGCAATGAGCAGTTCTTC | CAISEGGGNEQFF
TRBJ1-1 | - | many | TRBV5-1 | TGCGCCAGCAGCTTGGAGGGGGGAGGGAACACTGAAGCTTTCTTT | CASSLEGGGNTEAFF
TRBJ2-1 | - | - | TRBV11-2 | TGTGCCAGTACAGACAGGGAGGGTAATGAGCAGTTCTTC | CASTDREGNEQFF
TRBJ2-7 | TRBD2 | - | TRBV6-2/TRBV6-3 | TGTGCCAGCAGTTCAGGGAGCCCGGGACTAGCGGGGGCGAACTCCTACGAGCAGTACTTC | CASSSGSPGLAGANSYEQYF
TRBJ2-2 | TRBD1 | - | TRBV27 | TGTGCCAGCAAGTGGGGACAGGGTACCGGGGAGCTGTTTTTT | CASKWGQGTGELFF
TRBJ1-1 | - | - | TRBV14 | TGTGCCAGCAGCCGCGGGACAAACTTGGAAGCTTTCTTT | CASSRGTNLEAFF
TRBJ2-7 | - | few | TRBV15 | TGTGCCACCAGCAGAAAGGACAGCTCCTACGAGCAGTACTTC | CATSRKDSSYEQYF
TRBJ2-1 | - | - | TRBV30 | TGTGCCTGGAGTCGGGCGGGGATGGGCGATGAGCAGTTCTTC | CAWSRAGMGDEQFF
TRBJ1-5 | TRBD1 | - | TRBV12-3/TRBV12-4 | TGTGCCAGCAGGGCGGGACAGAATCAGCCCCAGCATTTT | CASRAGQNQPQHF
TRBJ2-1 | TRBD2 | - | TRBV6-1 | TGTGCCAGCAGTGAACTAGCGGGAGGATCCTACAATGAGCAGTTCTTC | CASSELAGGSYNEQFF
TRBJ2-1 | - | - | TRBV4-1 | TGCGCCAGCAGCCAAGTCGTAGGGCTAGCGCAAAATGAGCAGTTCTTC | CASSQVVGLAQNEQFF
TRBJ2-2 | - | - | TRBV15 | TGTGCCACCAGCACCCGTGGCACCGGGGAGCTGTTTTTT | CATSTRGTGELFF
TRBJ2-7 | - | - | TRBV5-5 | TGTGCCAGCAGCTTGCATAGTGGATTTACCTACGAGCAGTACTTC | CASSLHSGFTYEQYF
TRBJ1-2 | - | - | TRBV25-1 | TGTGCCAGCAGTGGAGGGAGTGGCTACACCTTC | CASSGGSGYTF
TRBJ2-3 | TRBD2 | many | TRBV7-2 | TGTGCCAGCAGCTTAGTCGGGACTAGCGTCACAGATACGCAGTATTTT | CASSLVGTSVTDTQYF
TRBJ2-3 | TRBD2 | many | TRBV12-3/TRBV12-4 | TGTGCCAGCAGAGGACTAGCGGATTTCACAGATACGCAGTATTTT | CASRGLADFTDTQYF
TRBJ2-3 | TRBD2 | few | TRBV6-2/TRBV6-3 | TGTGCCAGCAGTTACATTCTAGCGGGAGGAGGAACAGATACGCAGTATTTT | CASSYILAGGGTDTQYF
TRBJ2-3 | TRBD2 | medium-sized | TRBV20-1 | TGCAGTGCTGGGAACGCGGGGGGCACAGATACGCAGTATTTT | CSAGNAGGTDTQYF
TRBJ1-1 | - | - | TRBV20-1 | TGCAGTGCGACAGAGCTCCCTGAAGCTTTCTTT | CSATELPEAFF
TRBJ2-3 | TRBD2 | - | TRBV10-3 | TGTGCCTCTACCGGCGGCGGGAGGCAAACAGATACGCAGTATTTT | CASTGGGRQTDTQYF
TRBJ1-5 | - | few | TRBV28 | TGTGCCACCGCGGACAGCGGGGAAAGCAATCAGCCCCAGCATTTT | CATADSGESNQPQHF
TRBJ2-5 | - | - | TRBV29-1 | TGCAGCGTTGCACGGGGGGCGACCCAGTACTTC | CSVARGATQYF
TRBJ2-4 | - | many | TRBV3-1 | TGTGCCAGCAGCCAGTCCGGGACCCTGGAGAACATTCAGTACTTC | CASSQSGTLENIQYF
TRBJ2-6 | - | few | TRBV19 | TGTGCCAGTAGTATAGAACCGCCAGGGTACGGTGGGGCCAACGTCCTGACTTTC | CASSIEPPGYGGANVLTF
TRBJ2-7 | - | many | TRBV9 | TGTGCCAGCAGCGTAGAAGAGGGCACCTACGAGCAGTACTTC | CASSVEEGTYEQYF
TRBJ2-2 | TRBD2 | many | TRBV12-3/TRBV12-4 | TGTGCCAGCAGTTTTAGGCAGCGGGGGGGCTGGGGCGCCGGGGAGCTGTTTTTT | CASSFRQRGGWGAGELFF